Sequencing of this T cell receptor beta chain was carried out in a study of shared clonotypes between healthy human individuals. Nashville, Tennessee was home to all donors, who were Caucasian adults. Method: immunoSEQ multiplex PCR; TCRdb's copy keeps in-frame clones and lacks some. The sample holds over a million clones, approximately 80% seen once. In germline, CDR1 is ENHRY, CDR2 SYGVKD. The CDR3 is 13 residues long. Between the trimmed V and J ends, which lost 10 bases and 0 bases, there was a span of 10 bases. The chain uses TRBV10-3 and TRBJ1-3; tentative D call: TRBD1 (5 bases). The receptor comes from a man between 18 and 35 years old in good health. Some clones in this sample may be carry-over from other donors' samples. The sequenced sample was memory CD4+ T cells from PBMCs. The subset here: CD45RA-negative fraction. The CDR3 sequence: CATEGSSGNTIYF. As DNA, the CDR3 is TGTGCCACGGAGGGGTCCTCTGGAAACACCATATATTTT.